The sequence of this TCR beta chain was determined in a study of blood T cell repertoires in COVID-19. In the study overall: Acute and convalescent COVID-19 specimens originated in the United States, Italy and Spain. From T cells, B-cell-depleted T cells, or PBMCs came the material, which was cDNA or gDNA.

As processed by the authors: Amplification with reference gene primers provided the estimates of nucleated cell counts. The assay was immunoSEQ multiplex PCR, and TCRdb's table has in-frame clones only and misses some. D and trimming were read from the DNA, whereas the V and J calls and clone size are those reported in that table. In the table there are just under 250,000 clones, around 87% of which are singletons. CDR1 is KGHSH, CDR2 LQKENI, per germline. This CDR3 contains 14 residues. The ends were cut back, 5 bases at V and 7 bases at J, with 14 bases in the middle. The sample comprised peripheral blood. The clonotype originates from a woman aged 30 to 39 who had recovered from COVID-19. This chain links TRBV18 with TRBJ2-2; D gene uncertain. CDR3 in DNA: TGTGCCAGCTCAACAAATAATGGAGACGGGGAGCTGTTTTTT. Translating it yields CASSTNNGDGELFF.